This T cell receptor beta chain was profiled in a study of cytomegalovirus exposure and HLA in healthy donors. The CDR3 loop spans 15 amino acids. In germline, CDR1 is ENHRY, CDR2 SYGVKD. V lost 4 bases and J lost 3, with 16 bases in between. It was with 60 Vbeta and 13 Jbeta primers that the PCR ran. The data were produced by immunoSEQ multiplex PCR, yet TCRdb's version contains in-frame clones alone and is incomplete. The sample holds 120,000 to 150,000 clones, roughly 88% seen once. Sequencing was carried out using PBMCs. The sequence was obtained from a woman aged 40 to 50 in good health and CMV-seronegative. This chain uses TRBV10-3 with TRBJ2-7; a weak D match, TRBD2 (5 bases). DNA for the CDR3: TGTGCCATCAGTGTCGAGAACGCCGGGGACTACGAGCAGTACTTC. Protein sequence: CAISVENAGDYEQYF.